This record looks at one T cell receptor beta chain sequence and its context. Its antigen target is currently unknown. No qualities accompany the bases; no much larger clone lies one base away. The cohort was made up of under 800 healthy bone marrow donors. At the time of sampling, every cohort member was nominally healthy, though immune exposures that went unrecorded were likely present. The donor tested CMV seropositive, placing the donor among the 250 to 300 seropositive members of the cohort. A peripheral blood sample was provided by each donor, and peripheral blood mononuclear cells were used for TCR beta sequencing. Genomic DNA extraction from the blood cell samples was performed with the Qiagen DNeasy Blood Extraction Kit. The data derive from a study of cytomegalovirus exposure and HLA in healthy donors (dated by TCRdb to about 2017). Describing the broader study: In an earlier analysis of under 750 of the donors, approximately 300 Gb of sequence data and 90 million to 120 million unique TCR beta sequences from roughly 200 million T cells were reported. Around 320 gigabases of sequencing data and approximately 80 million unique TCR sequences were included in an early release covering about 620 HLA-typed donors. Among the roughly 390 genotyped donors, under 90% belonged to the genetic ancestry cluster associated with self-reported Caucasian donors. The study was designed to test whether signatures of past pathogen exposure could be identified by cataloging public T cell receptors. The study profiled the T cell repertoires of some 610 subjects by immunosequencing and related them to cytomegalovirus serostatus. Along with the approximately 650-subject first cohort, a separate validation cohort of 120 different subjects was used. To predict cytomegalovirus infection status, the study combined high-throughput TCR immunosequencing, statistical association of individual TCRs with disease status, and machine learning. In a later analysis, previously published TCR beta repertoires from about 640 donors were re-analyzed and high-resolution HLA genotyping was added so that TCR occurrence patterns could be studied. Rather than using new phenotypic data, the later analysis identified candidate immune exposures from TCR beta sequences and from how often those sequences occurred across donors. An earlier analysis of roughly 580 of the donors used high-throughput TCR beta sequencing to judge whether each TCR beta V gene segment behaved as functional or pseudogenic. Alongside the repertoire data, information on donor age, sex, ethnicity and CMV serostatus was compiled. A later genetic analysis used genome-wide SNP genotypes for 398 of the 666 donors, treating that subset as a discovery cohort. All discovery cohort repertoires had been generated on a single sequencing platform. Both class I and class II loci were covered by HLA typing, at four-digit resolution. The number of donors typed differed by locus, with 629-630 for A, B, C, DRB1 and DQB1, around 500 for DQA1, some 570 for DPA1, and approximately 470 for DPB1. Roughly 5 DR-DQ haplotypes were handled as single units for association and clustering, since linkage in the cohort was strong. Among 300 to 450 genotyped donors of the cohort, an average of approximately 240,000 unique TCR beta nucleotide sequences were sequenced per donor, approximately 20% of them non-productive.

Preparation of the library involved the immunoSEQ multiplex PCR assay. A mixture of 60 forward primers for TCR Vbeta segments and 13 reverse primers for TCR Jbeta segments was used in the multiplex PCR. Amplification of the CDR3 region of rearranged TCR beta genes was performed with a multiplex PCR assay on genomic DNA. The amplified TCR beta libraries were sequenced on the Illumina HiSeq System as 87-base-pair reads. Turning to the authors' computational methods: In a later analysis, around 80 million unique TCR beta chains were counted across the roughly 670 repertoires, and approximately 9.9 million of these chains were shared by at least two donors. Raw reads were error-corrected and collapsed into unique sequences by a nearest-neighbor algorithm in which closely related sequences were merged to remove PCR and sequencing errors. To assign V, D and J gene segments, CDR3 sequences were aligned to IMGT reference sequences. Each retained sequence needed at least a six-nucleotide match to both a V gene segment and a J gene segment. A rearrangement counted as productive if the CDR3 had no stop codons and remained in frame with V and J, and every other rearrangement counted as non-productive. Following IMGT convention, CDR3 was defined as the stretch from the second conserved V-encoded cysteine up to the conserved J-encoded phenylalanine. The earlier analysis of about 640 of the donors excluded any sequence lacking an unambiguous match to a single V gene segment. An earlier analysis of approximately 590 of the donors classified V segments as functional when productive rearrangements were above 56.7% and as segregating when the standard deviation between donors was above 5%. A statistical classification framework was built for diagnosing cytomegalovirus status from the catalog of TCR beta chain sequences. A later analysis assigned V and J genes by comparing TCR nucleotide sequences with IMGT/GENE-DB human TR gene sequences. Using the TCRdist pipeline, a later analysis assigned CDR3 sequences along with most-parsimonious VDJ recombination scenarios. In a later analysis, each TCR beta chain was defined by its CDR3 amino acid sequence together with its V-gene family, and reads without a unique V-gene family were excluded. A later analysis removed over 500 highly shared, low-generation-probability nucleotide sequences to deal with suspected cross-contamination and a sequencing artifact. For each public chain, a later analysis derived a clonal expansion index from normalized ranks of inferred template counts within each repertoire. A later analysis computed generation probabilities with a VDJ recombination model fitted to out-of-frame rearrangements, and checked the results against IGoR. Hypergeometric tests were used in a later analysis to score TCR-TCR, TCR-HLA and TCR-CMV co-occurrence, with a repertoire-size bias correction applied to the TCR pairs. To estimate false discovery rates, a later analysis permuted the HLA or CMV assignments 20 times. In a later analysis, co-occurring TCRs were grouped using DBSCAN, with TCRdist sequence similarity added in when clustering inside HLA-allele-positive subsets. For co-occurrence clustering, repertoires with fewer than 30,000 or more than 120,000 public chains were excluded, along with five repertoires with anomalous nucleotide sharing. This immuneACCESS table, as held by TCRdb, lists in-frame sequences with V and J called but not all clones. Of the missing ones, under half trace to an unresolved V gene in checked studies; the others have no known cause. From that table come the V and J calls and clone size; the DNA was used to work out D and trimming. Here the sample has about 190,000 clones; over 75% occur a single time. In total, the top ten clones hold 6.3% of the sample.

Trimming accounts for 10 bases at V and 1 base at J, while the number of junction bases matched to no gene is 6. Taken from cysteine to phenylalanine, the CDR3 has 13 residues. Only CDR3 DNA is held: 39 bases, read in frame from base 1. The germline V gene (reference sequence) supplies CDR1 MNHEY and CDR2 SMNVEV. The full study reports these points: A cluster of highly shared sequence variants was judged likely to represent a technical artifact of the sequencing pipeline. This cohort had only TCR beta chains sequenced, and the lack of alpha or paired-chain data limited which features could be detected. In the study, some 160 TCR beta chains were listed as associated with cytomegalovirus. A further reported finding was that TCR beta sequences accurately predicted the HLA-A and HLA-B alleles for most subjects in the first cohort. When HLA alleles, especially DR and DQ, strongly co-occurred, TCR associations were difficult to assign to individual alleles. Correlated functional status among segregating V segments might be attributable to linkage disequilibrium, but an unknown experimental factor could not be ruled out. A few of the identified cytomegalovirus-associated TCR beta chains were confirmed in vitro to be specific for cytomegalovirus antigens. A later analysis associated about 17,000 TCR beta sequences with specific HLA alleles at a false discovery rate of 0.05. Because some donors lacked HLA typing at each locus, the association tests relied only on the typed subset. Sequencing depth was assumed to be roughly uniform across donors in the presence/absence analyses, though that assumption may not hold. Cytomegalovirus status was reported to be diagnosed by the classifier with high specificity and sensitivity in both the original and validation cohorts. The authors suggested that the approach could potentially be extended to other disease states and immunological phenotypes. For the cohort, immune exposure information was limited to CMV serostatus. According to a later genetic analysis, donors in an Asian-associated ancestry cluster had fewer N-insertions in productive TCRs than the approximately 610-donor mean. A later analysis found that TCR association rates varied across HLA loci, with DRB1 alleles showing the most associated TCRs and HLA-C alleles the fewest. In a later analysis, HLA-associated TCR beta chains showed more clonal expansion and lower generation probabilities than non-associated chains that were equally common. While some public TCRs were present in many individuals, most TCR sequences turned up only very rarely across donors. In a later genetic analysis, a missense DCLRE1C variant was associated with V-gene and J-gene trimming of TCR beta chains, and the association was replicated in an independent cohort. In a later analysis, most CMV-associated TCR beta chains were found to appear HLA-restricted, with HLA associations seemingly driven largely by CMV exposure. Several of the top co-occurrence clusters appeared to be linked to parvovirus B19, influenza, CMV and Epstein-Barr virus, according to a later analysis. About 15 rarely observed V segments, including chromosome 9 orphons, were excluded from the earlier analysis of 550 to 700 of the donors because counts were too low. The 87-base-pair reads could not distinguish some IMGT-functional V segments, including TRBV6-2 and TRBV6-3, so those segments were excluded. Broadly in line with IMGT annotations, most TCR beta V segments showed up in productive rearrangements about 87% or about 30% of the time in an earlier analysis of about 500 of the donors.

Material for sequencing was PBMCs. The source of this sequence is a man in his forties in good health and CMV-seropositive. Rearrangement joined TRBV27 to TRBJ1-1; 7 central nucleotides agree with TRBD1. The CDR3 region reads CATARQGNTEAFF. In nucleotides, the sequence is TGTGCCACCGCCCGACAGGGGAACACTGAAGCTTTCTTT.